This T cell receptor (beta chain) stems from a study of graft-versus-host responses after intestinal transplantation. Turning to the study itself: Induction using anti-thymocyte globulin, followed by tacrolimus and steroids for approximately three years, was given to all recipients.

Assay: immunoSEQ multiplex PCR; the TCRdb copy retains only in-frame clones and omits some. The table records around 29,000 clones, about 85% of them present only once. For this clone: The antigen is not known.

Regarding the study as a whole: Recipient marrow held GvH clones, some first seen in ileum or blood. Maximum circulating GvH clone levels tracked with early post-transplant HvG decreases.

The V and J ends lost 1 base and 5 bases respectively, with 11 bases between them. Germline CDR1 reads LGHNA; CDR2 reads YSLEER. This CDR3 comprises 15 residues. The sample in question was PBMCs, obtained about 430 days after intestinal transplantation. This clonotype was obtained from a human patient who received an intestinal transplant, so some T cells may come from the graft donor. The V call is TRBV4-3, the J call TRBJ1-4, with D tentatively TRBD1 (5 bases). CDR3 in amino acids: CASSQAGGVNEKLFF. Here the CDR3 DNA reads TGCGCCAGCAGCCAAGCGGGGGGAGTAAATGAAAAACTGTTTTTT.